Described below is a single TCR beta chain sequence and its context. This entry belongs to a study of blood T cell repertoires in COVID-19. On the study more broadly: Sites in the United States, Italy and Spain provided acute and convalescent COVID-19 samples.

In the study's own analysis: Scientists estimated how many nucleated cells there were by amplifying reference gene primers. Repertoires were generated with immunoSEQ multiplex PCR, while TCRdb's copy carries only in-frame clones and drops some. V and J calls and clone size come straight from that table; D and trimming were deduced from the DNA. The table records tens of thousands of clones, 90% to 95% of them present only once. Enrolment of Seattle patients took place during active infection, and they were followed longitudinally. The sequenced sample was peripheral blood. The receptor comes from a man between 40 and 49 years old with COVID-19, enrolled during active disease.

This CDR3 reads CASSLERIGNTEAFF. CDR3 in DNA: TGCGCCAGCAGCTTGGAGAGGATAGGCAACACTGAAGCTTTCTTT. This chain uses TRBV5-1 with TRBJ1-1; D is ambiguous. CDR1 and CDR2 (germline): SGHRS, YFSETQ. The CDR3 spans 15 residues. V gave up 0 bases and J gave up 2 bases, with 11 bases separating them.